The 10 T cell receptor beta chains given below trace back to one sample, sequenced in a study of OX40 agonist ivuxolimab in advanced cancers. The table came from immunoSEQ multiplex PCR; TCRdb's copy has only in-frame clones and leaves some out. The data contain under 55,000 clones, 90% to 95% of them singletons. The starting material was CD4+ or CD8+ T cells sorted from blood, obtained in a trial of the OX40 agonist ivuxolimab. The receptor set was obtained from an adult with an advanced solid tumor such as melanoma, head and neck, liver or kidney cancer.

The rearrangement uses TRBV5-8 and TRBJ1-1; 7 bases map to TRBD1. Germline assignment: CDR1 SGHTS and CDR2 YDEGEE. V lost 3 bases, J lost 7 bases, and 0 bases stayed unmatched. The CDR3 runs to 11 residues. This chain's CDR3 is CASSWTGEAFF. CDR3 DNA sequence: TGTGCCAGCAGCTGGACAGGTGAAGCTTTCTTT. The variable domain in full, completed from reference TRBV5-8 and TRBJ1-1, reads EAGVTQSPTHLIKTRGQQATLRCSPISGHTSVYWYQQALGLGLQFLLWYDEGEERNRGNFPPRFSGRQFPNYSSELNVNALELEDSALYLCASSWTGEAFFGQGTRLTVV.

This chain links TRBV7-9 with TRBJ2-7, with 10 bases lining up with TRBD1. The CDR3 is 14 amino acids. Germline trimming cut 4 bases from V and 5 bases from J; bases unmatched to any gene: 5. Per the germline V gene, CDR1 is SEHNR and CDR2 is FQNEAQ (reference sequence). Written as DNA, the CDR3 is TGTGCCAGCAGCTCGGGACAGGGGTTCCACGAGCAGTACTTC. This codes for CASSSGQGFHEQYF.

The V and J genes are TRBV12-5 and TRBJ2-3, with D possibly matching TRBD2 (5 bases). Germline-derived CDR1 and CDR2 are LGHNT and FRNRAP. The V end lost 5 bases, the J end lost 6 bases, and 12 bases lay between the germline ends. The CDR3 spans 13 residues. CDR3 in amino acids: CASGLGVGDTQYF. CDR3 in DNA: TGTGCTAGTGGTCTCGGGGTTGGGGATACGCAGTATTTT.

The CDR3 reads CASSFRVRLLNEQFF. CDR3 in DNA: TGCGCCAGCAGCTTCCGTGTGAGACTCCTGAATGAGCAGTTCTTC. The J gene is TRBJ2-1, the V gene TRBV5-1; no clear D. This CDR3 has 15 amino acids. Germline V gene data show CDR1 as SGHRS and CDR2 as YFSETQ. The V end lost 2 bases, the J end lost 7 bases, and 16 bases lay between the germline ends.

The rearrangement joins TRBV28 to TRBJ1-1; 9 nucleotides align to TRBD1. Germline values: CDR1 MDHEN, CDR2 SYDVKM. The CDR3 length is 15 residues. J lost 6 bases, V lost 5 bases, and 10 bases had no gene match. The CDR3 spells CASSLHRGQSSEAFF. In DNA form, the CDR3 reads TGTGCCAGCAGTCTCCACAGGGGGCAAAGTTCTGAAGCTTTCTTT. Full variable domain (missing parts from reference TRBV28 and TRBJ1-1): DVKVTQSSRYLVKRTGEKVFLECVQDMDHENMFWYRQDPGLGLRLIYFSYDVKMKEKGDIPEGYSVSREKKERFSLILESASTNQTSMYLCASSLHRGQSSEAFFGQGTRLTVV.

The rearrangement joins TRBV18 to TRBJ2-1; 7 nucleotides line up with TRBD2. The germline V gene has CDR1 KGHSH and CDR2 LQKENI. This CDR3 is 16 amino acids long. After removal of 6 bases from V and 5 bases from J, the junction contained 13 bases not matched to a gene. The CDR3 region has the DNA TGTGCCAGCTCGCCCTCCACTAGCGAGGCACACAATGAGCAGTTCTTC. Translating gives CASSPSTSEAHNEQFF. Full variable domain (rest looked up from reference TRBV18 and TRBJ2-1): NAGVMQNPRHLVRRRGQEARLRCSPMKGHSHVYWYRQLPEEGLKFMVYLQKENIIDESGMPKERFSAEFPKEGPSILRIQQVVRGDSAAYFCASSPSTSEAHNEQFFGPGTRLTVL.

This rearrangement joins TRBV12-5 to TRBJ1-2; 9 bases line up with TRBD1. Germline CDR1 reads LGHNT; CDR2 reads FRNRAP. The CDR3 runs 13 residues. Trimming at V came to 4 bases and at J to 5 bases, leaving 2 bases not matched to a gene. CDR3 sequence reads: CASGWTGEYGYTF. CDR3 nucleotides: TGTGCTAGTGGTTGGACAGGGGAATATGGCTACACCTTC.

The chain carries TRBV6-1 and TRBJ2-2; maybe TRBD1 (6 bases). There are 15 residues in the CDR3. V lost 2 bases and J lost 3, with 10 bases in between. Germline V gene sequence: CDR1 MNHNS, CDR2 SASEGT. The CDR3 region has the DNA TGTGCCAGCAGTGAATCAGGGGCGCACACCGGGGAGCTGTTTTTT. This sequence encodes CASSESGAHTGELFF.

The V call is TRBV9, the J call TRBJ2-2; D gene unclear. V lost 0 bases to trimming and J lost 2 bases, with 11 bases between them. The CDR3 is 16 amino acids. Per the germline V gene, CDR1 is SGDLS and CDR2 is YYNGEE. Here the CDR3 reads CASSVAMVTNTGELFF. Here the CDR3 DNA reads TGTGCCAGCAGCGTAGCTATGGTCACCAACACCGGGGAGCTGTTTTTT. Complete variable domain (other parts from reference TRBV9 and TRBJ2-2): DSGVTQTPKHLITATGQRVTLRCSPRSGDLSVYWYQQSLDQGLQFLIQYYNGEERAKGNILERFSAQQFPDLHSELNLSSLELGDSALYFCASSVAMVTNTGELFFGEGSRLTVL.

J is TRBJ2-7 and V is TRBV7-2; D gene unclear. CDR1 and CDR2 (germline): SGHTA, FQGNSA. V gave up 1 base and J gave up 2 bases, with 9 bases separating them. The CDR3 totals 14 residues. As DNA, the CDR3 is TGTGCCAGCAGCTTAGGCGTCCCTGCCTACGAGCAGTACTTC. It is translated as CASSLGVPAYEQYF.